This T cell receptor beta chain was recorded in a study of blood T cell repertoires in COVID-19 (dated by TCRdb to the early 2020s). For context, the study as a whole: Samples from collaborators originated in the United States, Italy and Spain and spanned both the acute and convalescent phases of COVID-19. The material from the prospective study consisted of cDNA or gDNA derived from T cells, B-cell-depleted T cells, or PBMCs. Subjects who had been exposed to COVID-19, were actively infected with it, or had recovered from it provided the deeply sampled blood TCRbeta repertoires that made up the dataset. The repertoires were released in a freely available public database intended as a resource for research on the immune response to SARS-CoV-2. Samples came from the ongoing ImmuneRACE study (first 160 participants) plus 1,254 subjects from 6 global collaborators. Sample metadata almost always included a de-identified subject ID, COVID-19 status, age in years and sex. HLA class I and class II types, where available, came from metadata supplied by the sample provider rather than from assay-based typing. Findings and caveats that apply to the study as a whole: How much clinical and demographic metadata was included differed by source and by participant, and the metadata was provided uncurated.

CDR1 and CDR2, looked up from the germline V gene (reference sequence), are SEHNR and FQNEAQ. The CDR3 runs 13 amino acids, cysteine and phenylalanine included. Of the read, only the CDR3 DNA is kept; its 39 bases are in frame from base 1. V gives up 5 bases and J gives up 2 bases, and the segment between their germline ends measures 10 bases. Whole blood was collected in K2EDTA tubes by collaborating institutions according to the institutions' own protocols. For TCRbeta analysis, collaborators shipped samples as frozen whole blood, isolated PBMCs, or DNA extracted from either of those sample types. The immunoSEQ Assay, a bias-controlled multiplex PCR, was used to amplify TCRbeta CDR3 regions from genomic DNA. On the authors' methods: Within the assay, amplification of reference gene primers was used to estimate how many nucleated cells each sample contained. To quantify the absolute abundance of each unique TCRbeta CDR3 rearrangement, sequence reads were collapsed and filtered. For each sample, productive Simpson clonality was calculated as the square root of Simpson's diversity index over productive rearrangements. TCRdb re-hosts the immuneACCESS table, in-frame sequences only. Its copies lack some clones; in the studies checked, an unresolved V gene accounts for under half of them, and the cause for the rest is not known. V and J calls and clone size are those listed in that table; D and trimming were worked out from the DNA. The sample includes 24,000 or so clones, with 88% observed a single time. The ten largest clones capture roughly 20% of the sample.

Regarding this clone: Its antigen specificity is not known. Per-base qualities were not stored, and no clone one base away is much larger.

This TCR was recovered from a man aged 65-85 years in a cohort sampled during active COVID-19. Sample: peripheral blood. The V and J segments used are TRBV7-9 and TRBJ2-7; TRBD2 is perhaps the D gene, given 6 matching bases. CDR3 region: CASSRDSTYEQYF. DNA sequence: TGTGCCAGCAGCAGGGACTCCACCTACGAGCAGTACTTC.